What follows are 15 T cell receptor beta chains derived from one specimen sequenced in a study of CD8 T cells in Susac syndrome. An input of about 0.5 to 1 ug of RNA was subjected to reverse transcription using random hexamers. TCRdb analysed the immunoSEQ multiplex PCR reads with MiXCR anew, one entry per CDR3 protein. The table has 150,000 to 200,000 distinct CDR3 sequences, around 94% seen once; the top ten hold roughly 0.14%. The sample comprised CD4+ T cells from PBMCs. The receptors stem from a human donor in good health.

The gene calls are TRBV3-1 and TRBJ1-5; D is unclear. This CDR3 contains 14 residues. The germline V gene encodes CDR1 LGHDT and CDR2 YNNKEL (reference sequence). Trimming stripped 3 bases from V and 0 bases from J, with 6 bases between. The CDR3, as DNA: TGTGCCAGCAGCCACTCCGCTAGCAATCAGCCCCAGCATTTT. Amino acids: CASSHSASNQPQHF. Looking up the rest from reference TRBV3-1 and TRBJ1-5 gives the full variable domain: DTAVSQTPKYLVTQMGNDKSIKCEQNLGHDTMYWYKQDSKKFLKIMFSYNNKELIINETVPNRFSPKSPDKAHLNLHINSLELGDSAVYFCASSHSASNQPQHFGDGTRLSIL.

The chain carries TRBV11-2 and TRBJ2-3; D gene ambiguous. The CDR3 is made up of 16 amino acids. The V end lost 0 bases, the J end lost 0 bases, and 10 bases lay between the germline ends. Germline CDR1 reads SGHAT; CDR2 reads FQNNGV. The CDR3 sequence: CASSLEALTSTDTQYF. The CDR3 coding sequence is TGTGCCAGCAGCTTAGAGGCGCTGACAAGCACAGATACGCAGTATTTT.

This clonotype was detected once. DNA for the CDR3: TGTGCCAGCAGCCAAGACCGGACGTCAGGCTACACCTTC. Amino acids: CASSQDRTSGYTF. The chain has TRBV4-2 and TRBJ1-2, with D unresolved. This CDR3 is 13 amino acids long. V was pared by 0 bases and J by 8 bases, with 10 bases between. The germline gives CDR1 LGHNA, CDR2 YNFKEQ.

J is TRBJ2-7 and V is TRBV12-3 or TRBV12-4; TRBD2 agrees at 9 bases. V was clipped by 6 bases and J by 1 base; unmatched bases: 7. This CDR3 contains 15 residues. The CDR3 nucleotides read TGTGCCAGCAGCCAAAGCGGGGGGCGGTCCTACGAGCAGTACTTC. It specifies CASSQSGGRSYEQYF.

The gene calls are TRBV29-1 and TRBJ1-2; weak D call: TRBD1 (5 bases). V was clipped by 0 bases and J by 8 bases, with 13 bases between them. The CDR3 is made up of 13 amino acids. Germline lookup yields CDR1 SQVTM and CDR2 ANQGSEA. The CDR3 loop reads CSVEDSAGWGYTF. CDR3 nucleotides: TGCAGCGTTGAAGATTCGGCAGGGTGGGGCTACACCTTC.

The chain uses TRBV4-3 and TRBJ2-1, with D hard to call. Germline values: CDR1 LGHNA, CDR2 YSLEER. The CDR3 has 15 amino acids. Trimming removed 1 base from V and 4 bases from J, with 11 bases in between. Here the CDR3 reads CASSQGAIKYNEQFF. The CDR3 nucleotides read TGCGCCAGCAGCCAAGGGGCGATCAAATACAATGAGCAGTTCTTC.

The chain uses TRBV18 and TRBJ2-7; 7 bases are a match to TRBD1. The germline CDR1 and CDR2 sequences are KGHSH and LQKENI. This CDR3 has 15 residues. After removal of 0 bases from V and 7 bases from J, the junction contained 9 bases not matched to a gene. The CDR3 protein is CASSPPTGPPREQYF. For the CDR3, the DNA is TGTGCCAGCTCACCACCGACAGGGCCGCCGAGGGAGCAGTACTTC.

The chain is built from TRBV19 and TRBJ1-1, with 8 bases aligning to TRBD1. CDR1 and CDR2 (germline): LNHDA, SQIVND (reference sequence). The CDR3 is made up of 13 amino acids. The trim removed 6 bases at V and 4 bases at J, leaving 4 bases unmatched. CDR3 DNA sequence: TGTGCCAGTAGGATGGACAGGGTCACTGAAGCTTTCTTT. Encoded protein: CASRMDRVTEAFF.

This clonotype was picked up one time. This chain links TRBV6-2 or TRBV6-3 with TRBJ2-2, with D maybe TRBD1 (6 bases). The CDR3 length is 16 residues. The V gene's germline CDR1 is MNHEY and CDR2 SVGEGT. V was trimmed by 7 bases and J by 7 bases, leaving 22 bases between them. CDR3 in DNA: TGTGCCAGCACCCCGGGATGGGGCAGGGGCATCGGGGAGCTGTTTTTT. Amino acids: CASTPGWGRGIGELFF.

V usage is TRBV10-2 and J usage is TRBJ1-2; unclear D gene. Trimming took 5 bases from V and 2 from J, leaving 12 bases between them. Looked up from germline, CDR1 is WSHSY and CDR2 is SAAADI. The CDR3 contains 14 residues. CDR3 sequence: CASSPRAVNYGYTF. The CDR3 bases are TGCGCCAGCAGTCCGCGGGCGGTAAACTATGGCTACACCTTC.

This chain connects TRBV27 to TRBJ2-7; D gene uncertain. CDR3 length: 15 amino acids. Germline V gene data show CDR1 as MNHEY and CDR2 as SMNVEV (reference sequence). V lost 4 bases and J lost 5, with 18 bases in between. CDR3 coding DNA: TGTGCCAGCAGTTCCCGCGGTAGCCTGGGCGACGAGCAGTACTTC. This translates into CASSSRGSLGDEQYF.

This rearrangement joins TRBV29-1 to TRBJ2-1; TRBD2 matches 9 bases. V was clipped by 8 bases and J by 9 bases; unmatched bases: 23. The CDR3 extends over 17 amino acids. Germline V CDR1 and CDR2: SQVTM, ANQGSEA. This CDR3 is CSLGPGAGGAASSEQFF. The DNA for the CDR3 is TGCAGCCTGGGGCCGGGAGCGGGGGGAGCGGCGAGTAGTGAGCAGTTCTTC.

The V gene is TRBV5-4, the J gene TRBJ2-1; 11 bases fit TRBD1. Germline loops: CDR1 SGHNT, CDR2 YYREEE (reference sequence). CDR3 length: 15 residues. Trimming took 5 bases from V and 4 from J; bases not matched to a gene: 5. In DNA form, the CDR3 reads TGTGCCAGCAGGACGGACAGGGGGCCTTACAATGAGCAGTTCTTC. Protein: CASRTDRGPYNEQFF.

This chain's CDR3 is CASSPFSGLISGANVLTF. Here the CDR3 DNA reads TGTGCCAGCAGCCCATTTTCGGGACTAATCTCTGGGGCCAACGTCCTGACTTTC. This chain links TRBV7-3 with TRBJ2-6; 7 nucleotides line up with TRBD2. J gave up 0 bases and V 5 bases, and 10 bases lay outside the gene matches. The CDR3 runs to 18 residues. CDR1 SGHTA and CDR2 FQGTGA come from the germline V gene.

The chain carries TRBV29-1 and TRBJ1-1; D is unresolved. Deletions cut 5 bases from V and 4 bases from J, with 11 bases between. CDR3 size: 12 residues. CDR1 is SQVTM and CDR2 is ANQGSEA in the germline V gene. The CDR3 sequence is CSVKGWSTEAFF. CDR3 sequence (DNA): TGCAGCGTTAAAGGGTGGAGCACTGAAGCTTTCTTT.